This is a list of T cell receptor beta chains from one sample in a study of glioma-infiltrating T cells after dendritic cell vaccination. Using immunoSEQ multiplex PCR, the repertoire was profiled, and TCRdb retains in-frame clones only, with some absent. The table shows more than 20,000 clones, with more than 65% occurring only once. The sample was blood, taken before dendritic cell vaccination. These receptors were collected from a human donor with glioblastoma. Both conserved end residues are trimmed from each CDR3.

j_gene,v_gene,CDR3aa
TRBJ2-1,TRBV7-9,ASSSNEGQSFNEQF
TRBJ2-3,TRBV30,AWSASGGQNTQY
TRBJ1-1,TRBV9,ASSDQMVREARGTEAF
TRBJ2-5,TRBV21-1,ASSLRTSGRERETQY
TRBJ1-1,TRBV28,ATQGAEAF
TRBJ1-2,TRBV5-1,ASSSQGLKDGYT
TRBJ1-1,TRBV5-4,ASSQDGFDPEDTEAF
TRBJ2-7,TRBV2,ASSEAIRSYEQY
TRBJ1-1,TRBV19,ASSMDRDTEAF
TRBJ2-2,TRBV7-9,ASSQGSGTGVSGELF
TRBJ2-1,TRBV4-2,ASSPLPSGRVNEQF
TRBJ1-6,TRBV7-9,ASSDRQGGNSPLH
TRBJ1-2,TRBV2,AGRGLRYGYT
TRBJ2-1,TRBV7-8,ASRYTVSGTINEQF
TRBJ1-2,TRBV15,ATSHRDSVYGYT
TRBJ2-7,TRBV2,ASSGGLALDEQY
TRBJ2-7,TRBV15,ATSRVGASGGNYEQY
TRBJ2-1,TRBV7-2,ASSPEGSGPDENEQF
TRBJ1-4,TRBV18,ASSSSGSPREKLF
TRBJ1-6,TRBV5-1,ASSPTGFFTYNSPLH
TRBJ2-2,TRBV6-5,ASSLPGTGELF
TRBJ2-2,TRBV6-5,ASRLSGGPGELF
TRBJ1-2,TRBV28,ASSRQGYGYT
TRBJ2-1,TRBV28,ASSPKIRTGGGSYNEQF
TRBJ2-1,TRBV29-1,SVEFRPGVAGPHSYNEQF
TRBJ2-3,TRBV10-3,AISESHRGSGTDTQY
TRBJ1-2,TRBV20-1,SAGGDGYT
TRBJ2-7,TRBV28,ASSLGSHSSYEQY